Listed here are 25 T cell receptor beta chains from one sample, sequenced in a study of shared clonotypes between healthy human individuals (dated by TCRdb to the early 2020s). The method behind the library was the immunoSEQ multiplex PCR assay. The table was pulled from immuneACCESS by TCRdb, which kept in-frame rearrangements only. Such tables lose some clones; where checked, under half of the loss comes from unresolved V genes, and the rest has no known cause. The sample profile shows about 710,000 clones; just under 75% of them were found once. More than 1.5% of the sample belongs to the ten largest clones. The material sequenced was memory CD4+ T cells sorted from blood. In light of the paper, this sample's cell subset or site label describes: CD45RA-negative fraction. The receptor source for this set is a woman in her twenties or thirties in good health.

The chain joins TRBV7-2 to TRBJ2-1, with 12 positions matching TRBD2. Unmatched junction bases numbered 14, after V lost 5 bases and J lost 15 bases. CDR3 length: 15 residues. The germline gives CDR1 SGHTA, CDR2 FQGNSA. The DNA of the CDR3 is TGTGCCAGCAGCCCAACGGCGCTAGCGGGAGGGGCCTTGTTCTTC. It translates to CASSPTALAGGALFF.

The count of this clone is one. The genes are TRBV2 and TRBJ1-2, with 8 bases aligning to TRBD1. The CDR3 sequence is 13 residues long. V gave up 4 bases and J gave up 5 bases; unmatched junction bases: 3. CDR1 is SNHLY and CDR2 is FYNNEI in the germline V gene. In DNA, the CDR3 is TGTGCCAGCAGTGCGACAGGGGATTATGGCTACACCTTC. Translation gives CASSATGDYGYTF.

There are many counts of this clone. The rearrangement joins TRBV14 to TRBJ1-5, with D possibly matching TRBD1 (6 bases). CDR1 is SGHDN and CDR2 is FVKESK in the germline V gene. This CDR3 has 14 amino acids. The germline V and J ends were trimmed by 5 bases and 9 bases, with 17 bases remaining between them. CDR3 protein: CASSDWQRGWPQHF. The CDR3 DNA is TGTGCCAGCAGCGATTGGCAGAGGGGGTGGCCCCAGCATTTT. The full variable domain, in which reference TRBV14 and TRBJ1-5 provide the parts outside the CDR3, is EAGVTQFPSHSVIEKGQTVTLRCDPISGHDNLYWYRRVMGKEIKFLLHFVKESKQDESGMPNNRFLAERTGGTYSTLKVQPAELEDSGVYFCASSDWQRGWPQHFGDGTRLSIL.

This clone appeared a single time. The chain employs TRBV5-1 and TRBJ1-2; D gene uncertain. Germline V lookup: CDR1 SGHRS, CDR2 YFSETQ. Between the trimmed V and J ends, which lost 4 bases and 0 bases, there was a span of 7 bases. CDR3 length: 13 amino acids. The CDR3 coding sequence is TGCGCCAGCAGCGGCAAATCTAACTATGGCTACACCTTC. It yields the protein CASSGKSNYGYTF.

This clone was picked up a small number of times. This rearrangement joins TRBV5-1 to TRBJ1-2, with TRBD1 matching 8 bases. There are 14 residues in the CDR3. V shed 0 bases and J 7 bases; nucleotides not matched to a gene: 5. The germline gives CDR1 SGHRS, CDR2 YFSETQ. The CDR3 DNA follows: TGCGCCAGCAGCTTGGAACAGGGGGTAGGTGGCTACACCTTC. Its protein is CASSLEQGVGGYTF. Full variable domain (missing parts from reference TRBV5-1 and TRBJ1-2): KAGVTQTPRYLIKTRGQQVTLSCSPISGHRSVSWYQQTPGQGLQFLFEYFSETQRNKGNFPGRFSGRQFSNSRSEMNVSTLELGDSALYLCASSLEQGVGGYTFGSGTRLTVV.

This clone has more than one count but fewer than ten. Other DNA sequences in the same sample also yield this CDR3. The chain couples TRBV6-1 to TRBJ1-2; TRBD1 agrees at 10 bases. The CDR3 spans 13 residues. The J segment lost 6 bases and the V segment lost 6 bases, leaving 4 bases of the junction unmatched. Germline V gene sequence: CDR1 MNHNS, CDR2 SASEGT. In DNA form, the CDR3 reads TGTGCCAGCAGCGCCGGGACAGGGGATGGCTACACCTTC. Amino acids: CASSAGTGDGYTF.

This chain connects TRBV5-5 to TRBJ1-1; D gene uncertain. CDR1 is SGHKS and CDR2 is YYEKEE in the germline V gene (reference sequence). V was cut by 0 bases and J by 1 base, with 7 bases left in between. This CDR3 has 14 amino acids. The CDR3 nucleotides are TGTGCCAGCAGCTTGGTTCCAGGGAACACTGAAGCTTTCTTT. Translation: CASSLVPGNTEAFF.

The gene calls are TRBV6-5 and TRBJ2-7; TRBD2 matches 10 bases. V trimming: 2 bases; J trimming: 6 bases; junction bases outside the gene matches: 7. The germline gives CDR1 MNHEY, CDR2 SVGAGI. This CDR3 contains 15 residues. DNA for the CDR3: TGTGCCAGCAGTTACGAACCGGGACTAGCGCGCGAGCAGTACTTC. Translation: CASSYEPGLAREQYF.

V gene TRBV30 combines with J gene TRBJ2-7; possible D gene TRBD1, 6 bases. CDR3 length: 13 residues. V lost 2 bases to trimming and J lost 6 bases, with 14 bases between them. Germline values: CDR1 GTSNPN, CDR2 SVGIG (reference sequence). The CDR3 loop reads CAWSRQGPGEQYF. Written as DNA, the CDR3 is TGTGCCTGGAGTCGTCAGGGGCCCGGCGAGCAGTACTTC.

The chain carries TRBV18 and TRBJ2-3, with 8 bases matching TRBD2. CDR3 length: 16 amino acids. CDR1 and CDR2 from the germline V gene are KGHSH and LQKENI. J gave up 5 bases and V 0 bases, and 7 bases lay outside the gene matches. The CDR3 nucleotides read TGTGCCAGCTCACCACCGTCGGCGGGAGGAGGAGATACGCAGTATTTT. Translation: CASSPPSAGGGDTQYF.

The CDR3: CASSSPRPGINNEQFF. For the CDR3, the DNA is TGTGCCAGCAGCTCGCCTCGGCCAGGGATCAACAATGAGCAGTTCTTC. The rearrangement links TRBV7-2 to TRBJ2-1; TRBD1 might be the D (5 bases). CDR1 is SGHTA and CDR2 is FQGNSA in the germline V gene. This CDR3 has 16 residues. V dropped 4 bases and J dropped 5 bases, with 18 bases sitting between them.

This clone came up a few times. The chain has TRBV9 and TRBJ2-7, with 13 bases that match TRBD2. The length of the CDR3 is 18 residues. Germline values: CDR1 SGDLS, CDR2 YYNGEE. The V and J ends lost 2 bases and 7 bases, in that order; junction bases with no gene match: 15. The CDR3 coding sequence is TGTGCCAGCAGCGTCGGGACAGCCGGACTAGCGGGAGTCGGGGAGCAGTACTTC. Residues: CASSVGTAGLAGVGEQYF.

This clone was detected once. The rearrangement uses TRBV10-2 and TRBJ2-7; 7 nucleotides agree with TRBD1. CDR3 length: 13 amino acids. With V trimmed by 8 bases and J by 2 bases, 6 bases remained unmatched. Germline V gene lookup returns CDR1 WSHSY and CDR2 SAAADI. CDR3: CASVRQGAYEQYF. DNA of the CDR3: TGCGCCAGCGTGCGACAGGGAGCCTACGAGCAGTACTTC.

The V gene is TRBV4-1, the J gene TRBJ2-7; D is ambiguous. Looked up from germline, CDR1 is MGHRA and CDR2 is YSYEKL. V was cut by 1 base and J by 3 bases, with 13 bases left in between. The CDR3 is 15 amino acids. CDR3 loop: CASSQVPVGFYEQYF. The CDR3 region has the DNA TGCGCCAGCAGCCAAGTTCCGGTGGGTTTCTACGAGCAGTACTTC.

The chain joins TRBV6-1 to TRBJ1-2, with 7 nucleotides matching TRBD1. The CDR3 extends over 13 amino acids. V gave up 6 bases and J gave up 8 bases; unmatched junction bases: 9. CDR1 and CDR2 (germline): MNHNS, SASEGT. The CDR3 sequence: CASRATGLVGYTF. CDR3 DNA: TGTGCCAGCAGGGCGACAGGGTTGGTCGGCTACACCTTC.

The count of this clone is one. This chain uses TRBV5-1 with TRBJ2-2; 7 positions agree with TRBD2. With V trimmed by 0 bases and J by 3 bases, 5 bases remained unmatched. This CDR3 is 16 amino acids long. Germline V gene lookup returns CDR1 SGHRS and CDR2 YFSETQ. The CDR3 bases are TGCGCCAGCAGCTTGGAGAGGACTAGGGACACCGGGGAGCTGTTTTTT. Encoded protein: CASSLERTRDTGELFF.

This chain links TRBV12-5 with TRBJ2-1, with D tentatively TRBD2 (5 bases). The germline V and J ends were trimmed by 6 bases and 1 base, with 10 bases remaining between them. Germline V gene data show CDR1 as LGHNT and CDR2 as FRNRAP. CDR3 length: 14 amino acids. CDR3 nucleotide sequence: TGTGCTAGTGGCATGTGGGAGTCCTACAATGAGCAGTTCTTC. This translates into CASGMWESYNEQFF.

The J gene is TRBJ1-2, the V gene TRBV28, with D possibly being TRBD1 (5 bases). The CDR3 spans 15 residues. V lost 3 bases to trimming and J lost 6 bases, with 17 bases between them. Germline assignment: CDR1 MDHEN and CDR2 SYDVKM. Written as DNA, the CDR3 is TGTGCCAGCAGTTTCGGCGGAGGGGAGGTTAATGGCTACACCTTC. This gives the protein CASSFGGGEVNGYTF.

The chain has TRBV30 and TRBJ1-6; weak D call: TRBD1 (6 bases). Trimming pared 3 bases from V and 9 bases from J, leaving 15 bases between. The CDR3 loop spans 14 amino acids. The germline gives CDR1 GTSNPN, CDR2 SVGIG (reference sequence). CDR3 in DNA: TGTGCCTGGAGGGCAGGGGCCAGACTTTCACCCCTCCACTTT. Protein: CAWRAGARLSPLHF.

This chain's CDR3 is CASSFSQDSGNTIYF. In nucleotides, the CDR3 is TGTGCCAGCAGCTTCAGTCAGGACTCTGGAAACACCATATATTTT. This chain joins TRBV7-8 and TRBJ1-3; D remains ambiguous. The V end was cut by 3 bases, the J end by 0 bases, with 9 bases between. The CDR3 runs 15 residues. The germline CDR1 and CDR2 sequences are SGHVS and FQNEAQ.

This clone has more than one count but fewer than ten. The DNA of the CDR3 is TGTGCCTGCTACTCCCGGGACAGGGGGATTGGGGAGCAGTTCTTC. It specifies CACYSRDRGIGEQFF. The chain combines TRBV30 with TRBJ2-1, with 11 bases fitting TRBD1. Trimming took 6 bases from V and 10 from J; bases not matched to a gene: 14. The CDR3 loop spans 15 amino acids. Germline V gives CDR1 GTSNPN, CDR2 SVGIG (reference sequence).

CDR3 nucleotides: TGTGCCAGCAGCTCGCAAAACAGGGGCTCCGAGCAGTACTTC. It yields the protein CASSSQNRGSEQYF. This chain uses TRBV11-2 with TRBJ2-7; 7 bases match TRBD1. Per germline, CDR1 SGHAT and CDR2 FQNNGV. The trim removed 4 bases at V and 6 bases at J, leaving 9 bases unmatched. This CDR3 contains 14 residues.

The V call is TRBV2, the J call TRBJ2-3; no clear D. The CDR3 contains 12 residues. Trimming took off 5 bases at V and 2 bases at J, with 5 bases between the two ends. The germline CDR1 and CDR2 sequences are SNHLY and FYNNEI. The CDR3 loop reads CASSYITDTQYF. As DNA, the CDR3 is TGTGCCAGCAGTTATATCACAGATACGCAGTATTTT.

V usage is TRBV11-2 and J usage is TRBJ1-2; D is uncertain. Per the germline V gene, CDR1 is SGHAT and CDR2 is FQNNGV. The CDR3 has 15 amino acids. The germline V and J ends were trimmed by 1 base and 0 bases, with 9 bases remaining between them. CDR3 residues: CASSLAADSNYGYTF. DNA of the CDR3: TGTGCCAGCAGCTTAGCGGCAGATTCTAACTATGGCTACACCTTC.

V is TRBV7-3 and J is TRBJ2-7; D call uncertain. Germline CDR1 is SGHTA and CDR2 is FQGTGA. Trimming stripped 2 bases from V and 10 bases from J, with 15 bases between. The CDR3 is 13 amino acids. The CDR3: CASSLSPSAAQYF. As DNA, the CDR3 is TGTGCCAGCAGCTTATCCCCTTCGGCAGCTCAGTACTTC.